This T cell receptor beta chain was sequenced in a study of Graves' ophthalmopathy and Graves' hyperthyroidism. The CDR3 runs to 17 residues. Trimming removed 1 base from V and 0 bases from J; junction bases left unmatched: 7. The V gene's germline CDR1 is GTSNPN and CDR2 SVGIG (reference sequence). There are a few counts of this clonotype. The sequenced template was RNA, covering the TCR beta CDR3 region. The library came from an HTBI-primed first-round RT-PCR and a second-round multiplex PCR. TCRdb redid the calling of the multiplex PCR reads with MiXCR, one entry per CDR3 protein. The sample yields hundreds of thousands of distinct CDR3 sequences, roughly 20% seen once.

The TCR sequence derives from a woman under 30 with stable Graves' hyperthyroidism. What was sequenced was peripheral blood. This chain uses TRBV30 with TRBJ1-3; 9 bases map to TRBD1. The CDR3: CAWSEPGQGISGNTIYF. The DNA for the CDR3 is TGTGCCTGGAGTGAGCCGGGACAGGGTATCTCTGGAAACACCATATATTTT.